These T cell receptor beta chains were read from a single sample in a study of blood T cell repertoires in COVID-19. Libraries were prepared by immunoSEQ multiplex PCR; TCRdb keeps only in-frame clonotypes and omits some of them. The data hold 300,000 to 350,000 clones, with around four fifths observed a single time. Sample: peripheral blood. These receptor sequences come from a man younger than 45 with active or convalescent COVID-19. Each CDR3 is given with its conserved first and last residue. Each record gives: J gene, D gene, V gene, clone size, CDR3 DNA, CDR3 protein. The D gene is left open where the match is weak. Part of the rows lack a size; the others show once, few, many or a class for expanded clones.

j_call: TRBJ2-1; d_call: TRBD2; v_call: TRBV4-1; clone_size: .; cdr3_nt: TGCGCCAGCAGCCCCGGAGGCGGGAGGTCCTACAATGAGCAGTTCTTC; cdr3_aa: CASSPGGGRSYNEQFF
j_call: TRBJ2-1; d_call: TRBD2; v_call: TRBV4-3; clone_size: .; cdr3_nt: TGCGCCAGCAGCCAAGGACTAGCGGGGCGAGATCCGGAGCAGTTCTTC; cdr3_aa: CASSQGLAGRDPEQFF
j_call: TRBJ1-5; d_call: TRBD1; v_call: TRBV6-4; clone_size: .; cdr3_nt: TGTGCCAGCTCTCTGACAGGGCAAGATCAGCCCCAGCATTTT; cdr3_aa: CASSLTGQDQPQHF
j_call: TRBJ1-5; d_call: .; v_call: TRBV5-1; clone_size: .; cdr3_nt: TGCGCCAGCAGCTTGGATGGGGCTAATCAGCCCCAGCATTTT; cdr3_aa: CASSLDGANQPQHF
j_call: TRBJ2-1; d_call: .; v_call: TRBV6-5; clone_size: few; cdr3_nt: TGTGCCAGCAGGGGGGCAAATTACAATGAGCAGTTCTTC; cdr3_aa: CASRGANYNEQFF
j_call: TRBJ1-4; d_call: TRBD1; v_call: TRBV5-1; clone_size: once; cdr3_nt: TGCGCCAGCAGCTTGGCTCAGGGGGCGCGTGAAAAACTGTTTTTT; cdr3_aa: CASSLAQGAREKLFF
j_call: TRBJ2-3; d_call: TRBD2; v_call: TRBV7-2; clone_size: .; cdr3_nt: TGTGCCAGCAGCTTAGGGGGAGCGGGGGGGACGCAGTATTTT; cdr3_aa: CASSLGGAGGTQYF
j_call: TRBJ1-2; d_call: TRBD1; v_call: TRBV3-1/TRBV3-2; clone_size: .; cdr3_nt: TGTGCCAGCAGCGACGAACCCGGGACAGGGAGTGCAAATGGCTACACCTTC; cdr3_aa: CASSDEPGTGSANGYTF
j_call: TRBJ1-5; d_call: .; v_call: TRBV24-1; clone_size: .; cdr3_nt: TGTGCCACCAGTGATTCCAGGGAAAGCAATCAGCCCCAGCATTTT; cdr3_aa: CATSDSRESNQPQHF
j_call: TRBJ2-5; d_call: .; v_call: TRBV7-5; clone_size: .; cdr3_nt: TGTGTCAGAAGCACTAGAGTGGACAGGCTGAAGGAGACCCAGTACTTC; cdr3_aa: CVRSTRVDRLKETQYF
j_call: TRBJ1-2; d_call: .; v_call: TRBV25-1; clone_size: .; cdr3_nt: TGTGCCAGCAGTGTTCTGGGGCACTATGGCTACACCTTC; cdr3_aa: CASSVLGHYGYTF
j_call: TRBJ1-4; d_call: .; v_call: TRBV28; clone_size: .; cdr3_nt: TGTGCCAGCAGTTTGAGGACAGCCCCAACTAATGAAAAACTGTTTTTT; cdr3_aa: CASSLRTAPTNEKLFF
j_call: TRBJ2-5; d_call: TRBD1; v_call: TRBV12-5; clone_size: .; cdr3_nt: TGTGCTAGTGGTTTGGTACGGGATAGGACAGGGGGACCGGAGACCCAGTACTTC; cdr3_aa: CASGLVRDRTGGPETQYF
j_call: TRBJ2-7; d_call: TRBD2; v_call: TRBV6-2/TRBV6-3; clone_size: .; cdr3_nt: TGTGCCAGCAGCACCCTCTCCTTAGCGGGGTACGAGCAGTACTTC; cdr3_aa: CASSTLSLAGYEQYF
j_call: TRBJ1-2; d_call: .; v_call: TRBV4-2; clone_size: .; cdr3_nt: TGTGCCAGCAGCGAAGCCAGGGATGACTATGGCTACACCTTC; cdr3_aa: CASSEARDDYGYTF
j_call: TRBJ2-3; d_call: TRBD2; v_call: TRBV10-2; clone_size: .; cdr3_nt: TGCGCCAGCTGGGCTAGCGGGGGGGCCGGCACAGATACGCAGTATTTT; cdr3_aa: CASWASGGAGTDTQYF
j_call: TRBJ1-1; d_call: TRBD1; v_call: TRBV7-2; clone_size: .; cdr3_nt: TGTGCCAGCAGTCAGGGAGGAGGGGGCGCGATAAGAGGTGAAGCTTTCTTT; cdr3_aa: CASSQGGGGAIRGEAFF
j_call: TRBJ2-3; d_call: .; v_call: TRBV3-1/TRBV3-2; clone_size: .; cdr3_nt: TGTGCCAGCAGCCAAGATGGGCTACGCACAGATACGCAGTATTTT; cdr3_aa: CASSQDGLRTDTQYF
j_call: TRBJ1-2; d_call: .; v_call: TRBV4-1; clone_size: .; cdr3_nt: TGCGCCAGCAGCCAGCCCGGGACATACTATGGCTACACCTTC; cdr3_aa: CASSQPGTYYGYTF
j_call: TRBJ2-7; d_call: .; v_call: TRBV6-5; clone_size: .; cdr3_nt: TGTGCCACCGCGGGGGCCCCTCGCTCCTACGAGCAGTACTTC; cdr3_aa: CATAGAPRSYEQYF
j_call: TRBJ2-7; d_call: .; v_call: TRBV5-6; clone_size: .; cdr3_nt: TGTGCCAGCAGCTTGGTCAGGTCGGCGGGTTACGAGCAGTACTTC; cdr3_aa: CASSLVRSAGYEQYF
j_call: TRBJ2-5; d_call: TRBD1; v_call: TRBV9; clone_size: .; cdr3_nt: TGTGCCAGCAGCCCCCAGACAGGGGAGTTCGAGACCCAGTACTTC; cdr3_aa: CASSPQTGEFETQYF
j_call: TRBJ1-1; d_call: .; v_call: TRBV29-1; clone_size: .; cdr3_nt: TGCAGCGTTGTAAGTCAGAGACTTGAAGCTTTCTTT; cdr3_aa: CSVVSQRLEAFF
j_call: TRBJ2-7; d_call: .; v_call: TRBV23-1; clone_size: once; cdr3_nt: TGCGCCAGCAGTCCACCCGAAGCCCACAGGGCAACTTTTGAGTACGAGCAGTACTTC; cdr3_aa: CASSPPEAHRATFEYEQYF
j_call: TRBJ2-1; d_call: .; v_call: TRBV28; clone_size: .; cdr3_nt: TGTGCCAGCAGAACCACTCACAATGAGCAGTTCTTC; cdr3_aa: CASRTTHNEQFF
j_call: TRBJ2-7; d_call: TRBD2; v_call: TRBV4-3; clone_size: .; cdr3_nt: TGCGCCAGCAGCCAAGGGGGCGGGAGCAGGAACGAGCAGTACTTC; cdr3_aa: CASSQGGGSRNEQYF
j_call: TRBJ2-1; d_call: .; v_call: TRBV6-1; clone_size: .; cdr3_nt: TGTGCCAGCAGTGAACTAGGCTCTACCTACAATGAGCAGTTCTTC; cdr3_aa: CASSELGSTYNEQFF
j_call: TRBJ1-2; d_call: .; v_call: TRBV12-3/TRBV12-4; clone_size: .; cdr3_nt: TGTGCCAGCAGTTTAGAAGGGGGCTATGGCTACACCTTC; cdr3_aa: CASSLEGGYGYTF
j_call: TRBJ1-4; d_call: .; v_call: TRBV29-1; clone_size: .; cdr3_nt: TGCAGCGTTGACGGAGGAGCTAATGAAAAACTGTTTTTT; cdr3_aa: CSVDGGANEKLFF
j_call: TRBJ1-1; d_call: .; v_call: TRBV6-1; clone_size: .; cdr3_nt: TGTGCCAGCAGTGAACGGAGGACTGAAGCTTTCTTT; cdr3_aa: CASSERRTEAFF
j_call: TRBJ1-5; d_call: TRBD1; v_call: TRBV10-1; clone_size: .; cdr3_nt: TGCGCCAGCAGTGCGGGACAGGGAAGTGGCAATCAACCCCAGCATTTT; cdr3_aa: CASSAGQGSGNQPQHF
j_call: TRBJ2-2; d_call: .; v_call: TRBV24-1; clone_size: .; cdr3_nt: TGTGCCACCAGTGAACCCTATGACACCGGGGAGCTGTTTTTT; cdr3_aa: CATSEPYDTGELFF